One and the same sample provided the 14 T cell receptor beta chains below, sequenced in a study of cytomegalovirus exposure and HLA in healthy donors. The PCR contained 60 Vbeta and 13 Jbeta primers. Data came from immunoSEQ multiplex PCR; TCRdb stores just in-frame clones and leaves some out. This table has tens of thousands of clones, roughly four fifths appearing once. The sample consisted of PBMCs. Receptors were obtained from a woman in her thirties in good health and CMV-seropositive.

The chain links TRBV6-5 to TRBJ1-2; weak D call: TRBD1 (6 bases). This CDR3 has 14 residues. Between the trimmed V and J ends, which lost 2 bases and 6 bases, there was a span of 13 bases. Germline values: CDR1 MNHEY, CDR2 SVGAGI. The CDR3 region has the DNA TGTGCCAGCAGTTACACAGGGATGTACGATGGCTACACCTTC. Its protein product is CASSYTGMYDGYTF.

This clone was detected only once. The chain joins TRBV19 to TRBJ2-1, with D uncertain. Trimming pared 3 bases from V and 6 bases from J, leaving 9 bases between. The germline V gene has CDR1 LNHDA and CDR2 SQIVND (reference sequence). The CDR3 is 13 residues long. The CDR3: CASSMGNSNEQFF. The CDR3 DNA sequence: TGTGCCAGTAGTATGGGCAATTCCAATGAGCAGTTCTTC.

The chain combines TRBV6-6 with TRBJ1-2; possible D gene TRBD1, 5 bases. Trimming removed 6 bases at V and 4 bases at J, with 15 bases between. Per germline, CDR1 MNHNY and CDR2 SVGAGI (reference sequence). The CDR3 runs to 14 residues. The DNA for the CDR3 is TGTGCCAGCAGGCCTTCAGGCAGGGTCTATGGCTACACCTTC. Translated: CASRPSGRVYGYTF.

The CDR3 DNA is TGTGCCAGCAGCTGGACTAGCGGGGGCACAGATACGCAGTATTTT. Amino acid sequence: CASSWTSGGTDTQYF. The chain recombines TRBV7-2 with TRBJ2-3; 12 nucleotides align to TRBD2. The CDR3 is made up of 15 amino acids. With 4 bases clipped from V and 1 base from J, the junction kept 0 bases outside the gene matches. Looked up from germline, CDR1 is SGHTA and CDR2 is FQGNSA.

V usage is TRBV15 and J usage is TRBJ2-1; 10 bases are shared with TRBD2. The CDR3 spans 17 residues. Germline V gives CDR1 LNHNV, CDR2 YYDKDF (reference sequence). V shed 3 bases and J 3 bases; nucleotides not matched to a gene: 8. CDR3 DNA sequence: TGTGCCACCAGCAGGCGATCTTTAGCGGGAGGCTACAATGAGCAGTTCTTC. It yields the protein CATSRRSLAGGYNEQFF.

The chain uses TRBV7-9 and TRBJ1-5; weak D call: TRBD1 (6 bases). V lost 7 bases to trimming and J lost 1 base, with 8 bases between them. Germline values: CDR1 SEHNR, CDR2 FQNEAQ (reference sequence). This CDR3 comprises 13 residues. The CDR3 is CASNQGSNQPQHF. The CDR3 DNA sequence: TGTGCCAGCAATCAGGGGAGCAATCAGCCCCAGCATTTT.

The J gene is TRBJ1-2, the V gene TRBV28; no clear D gene. The germline V gene encodes CDR1 MDHEN and CDR2 SYDVKM. V was shortened by 6 bases and J by 6 bases, with 14 bases between the two germline ends. CDR3 size: 13 residues. For the CDR3, the DNA is TGTGCCAGCAGGGGGAGCGAGGGCCATGGCTACACCTTC. Protein: CASRGSEGHGYTF.

Here the CDR3 reads CASRPLTGGHREQFF. CDR3 DNA: TGTGCCAGCAGACCTTTAACGGGGGGGCACCGTGAGCAGTTCTTC. V gene TRBV5-4 combines with J gene TRBJ2-1, with 8 bases lining up with TRBD2. The CDR3 is made up of 15 amino acids. Germline lookup yields CDR1 SGHNT and CDR2 YYREEE (reference sequence). V was clipped by 5 bases and J by 9 bases; unmatched bases: 13.

The chain joins TRBV5-6 to TRBJ2-7, with D possibly TRBD1 on 6 matching bases. CDR1 and CDR2 from the germline V gene are SGHDT and YYEEEE. Between the trimmed V and J ends, which lost 3 bases and 2 bases, there was a span of 12 bases. There are 14 residues in the CDR3. DNA of the CDR3: TGTGCCAGCAGCTGGCGGACAGTCCCCTACGAGCAGTACTTC. Translating it yields CASSWRTVPYEQYF.

The chain combines TRBV7-8 with TRBJ2-3, with D possibly matching TRBD2 (6 bases). CDR1 and CDR2 (germline): SGHVS, FQNEAQ. The CDR3 is 16 amino acids. The germline V and J ends were trimmed by 2 bases and 2 bases, with 14 bases remaining between them. The CDR3 DNA is TGTGCCAGCAGCTTACGGTCGGCGGGGTACACAGATACGCAGTATTTT. Encoded protein: CASSLRSAGYTDTQYF.

The J gene is TRBJ2-1, the V gene TRBV7-9; 8 bases match TRBD2. Looked up from germline, CDR1 is SEHNR and CDR2 is FQNEAQ (reference sequence). This CDR3 region has 14 residues. Trimming took 4 bases from V and 3 from J; bases not matched to a gene: 2. CDR3: CASSSSGGYNEQFF. The CDR3 DNA follows: TGTGCCAGCAGCTCAAGCGGGGGCTACAATGAGCAGTTCTTC.

The chain joins TRBV27 to TRBJ2-5, with 7 bases aligning to TRBD2. The J call may be wrong; the DNA end is better matched by TRBJ2-7. This CDR3 is built from 15 residues. Germline lookup yields CDR1 MNHEY and CDR2 SMNVEV (reference sequence). In DNA form, the CDR3 reads TGTGCCAGCAGTTTTGGGGCGGGAGTAGGCTACGAGCAGTACTTC. As protein: CASSFGAGVGYEQYF.

V and J are TRBV2 and TRBJ2-1; 10 positions match TRBD2. CDR3 size: 16 residues. Trimming at V came to 3 bases and at J to 4 bases, leaving 6 bases not matched to a gene. Germline V gene lookup returns CDR1 SNHLY and CDR2 FYNNEI. CDR3 region: CASSEILAGSYNEQFF. DNA for the CDR3: TGTGCCAGCAGTGAGATACTAGCGGGGAGTTACAATGAGCAGTTCTTC.

The V and J genes are TRBV7-9 and TRBJ1-2; D may be TRBD1 (5 bases). The length of the CDR3 is 14 residues. The germline V and J ends were trimmed by 1 base and 8 bases, with 14 bases remaining between them. Germline-derived CDR1 and CDR2 are SEHNR and FQNEAQ (reference sequence). The CDR3 here is CASSLGTGTLGYTF. DNA of the CDR3: TGTGCCAGCAGCTTAGGTACAGGAACCCTGGGCTACACCTTC. Variable domain in full (rest from reference TRBV7-9 and TRBJ1-2): DTGVSQNPRHKITKRGQNVTFRCDPISEHNRLYWYRQTLGQGPEFLTYFQNEAQLEKSRLLSDRFSAERPKGSFSTLEIQRTEQGDSAMYLCASSLGTGTLGYTFGSGTRLTVV.